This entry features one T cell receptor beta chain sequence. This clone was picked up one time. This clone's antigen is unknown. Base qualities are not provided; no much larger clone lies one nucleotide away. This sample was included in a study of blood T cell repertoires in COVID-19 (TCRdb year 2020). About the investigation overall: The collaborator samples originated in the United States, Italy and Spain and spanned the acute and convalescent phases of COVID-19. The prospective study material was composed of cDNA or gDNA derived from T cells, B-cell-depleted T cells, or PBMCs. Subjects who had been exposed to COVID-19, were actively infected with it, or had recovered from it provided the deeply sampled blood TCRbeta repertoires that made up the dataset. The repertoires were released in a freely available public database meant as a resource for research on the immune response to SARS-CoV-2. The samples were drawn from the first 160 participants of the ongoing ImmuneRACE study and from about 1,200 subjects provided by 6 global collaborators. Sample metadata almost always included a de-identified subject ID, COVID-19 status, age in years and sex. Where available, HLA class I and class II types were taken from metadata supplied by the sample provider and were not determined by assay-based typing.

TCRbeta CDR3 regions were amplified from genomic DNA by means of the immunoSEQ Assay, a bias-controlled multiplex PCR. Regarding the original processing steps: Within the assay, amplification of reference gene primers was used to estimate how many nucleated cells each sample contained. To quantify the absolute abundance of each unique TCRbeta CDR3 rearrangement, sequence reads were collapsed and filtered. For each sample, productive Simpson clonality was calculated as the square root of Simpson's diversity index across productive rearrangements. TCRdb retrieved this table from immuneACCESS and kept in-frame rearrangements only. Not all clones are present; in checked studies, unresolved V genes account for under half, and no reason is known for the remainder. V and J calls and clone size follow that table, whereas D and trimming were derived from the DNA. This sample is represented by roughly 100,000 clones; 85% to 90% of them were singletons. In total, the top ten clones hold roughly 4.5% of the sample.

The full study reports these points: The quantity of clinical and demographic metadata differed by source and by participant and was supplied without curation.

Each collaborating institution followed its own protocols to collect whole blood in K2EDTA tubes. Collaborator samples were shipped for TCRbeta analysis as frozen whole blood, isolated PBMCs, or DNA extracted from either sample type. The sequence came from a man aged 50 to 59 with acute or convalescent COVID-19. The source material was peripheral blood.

CDR3 sequence: CATGTGRGNEKLFF. The DNA sequence is given as TGTGCCACAGGGACAGGAAGGGGCAATGAAAAACTGTTTTTT. The sequence joins TRBV24-1 to TRBJ1-4, and TRBD1 aligns with 8 junction nucleotides. V loses 10 bases at its end and J loses 5 bases; junction bases beyond the gene matches: 8. CDR1 and CDR2, looked up from the germline V gene, are KGHDR and SFDVKD. Taken from cysteine to phenylalanine, the CDR3 has 14 residues. Of all the DNA, just the CDR3 is kept, 42 bases in frame from base 1.